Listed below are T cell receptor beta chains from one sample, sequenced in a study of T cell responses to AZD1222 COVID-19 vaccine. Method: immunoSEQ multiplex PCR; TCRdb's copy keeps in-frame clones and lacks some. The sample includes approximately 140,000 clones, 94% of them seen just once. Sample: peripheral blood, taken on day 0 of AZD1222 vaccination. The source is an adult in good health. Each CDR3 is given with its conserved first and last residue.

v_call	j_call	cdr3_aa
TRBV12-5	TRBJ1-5	CASGLSRGGYSNQPQHF
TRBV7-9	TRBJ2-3	CASSARLAGATDTQYF
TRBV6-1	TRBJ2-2	CASIGGGTGELFF
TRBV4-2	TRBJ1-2	CASSQDGGTSYGYTF
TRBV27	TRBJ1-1	CASSLSEGLGTEAFF
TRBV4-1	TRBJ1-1	CASSQGLADTEAFF
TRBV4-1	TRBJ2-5	CASSQDFFRGLAGEETQYF
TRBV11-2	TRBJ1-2	CGPQGGGYGYTF
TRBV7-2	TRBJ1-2	CASSLDPRDYGYTF
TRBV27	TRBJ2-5	CASSPEGMYQETQYF
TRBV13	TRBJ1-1	CASSLAGAHLWGAEAFF
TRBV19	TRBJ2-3	CASSMSGGRGTDTQYF
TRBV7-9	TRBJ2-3	CASSLGRSTDTQYF
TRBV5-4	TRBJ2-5	CASSPGTEETQYF
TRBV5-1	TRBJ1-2	CASSSGQGGTGYTF
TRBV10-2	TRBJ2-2	CASSAALAPGELFF
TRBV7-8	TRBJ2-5	CASSLRPDLQIGEETQYF
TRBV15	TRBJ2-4	CATSRDQRVQYF